The rows below give T cell receptor beta chains drawn from one sample of a study of T cell responses to AZD1222 COVID-19 vaccine. The repertoire was sequenced with immunoSEQ multiplex PCR; TCRdb's copy has only in-frame clones and lacks some. The table records 93,000 or so clones, approximately 88% of them present only once. Sequencing was performed on peripheral blood, taken on day 0 of AZD1222 vaccination. These receptors originate from an adult in good health. The CDR3 runs from the conserved cysteine through the conserved F or W. The order of the fields is V gene, J gene, clone size, D gene, CDR3 protein, CDR3 DNA. The D gene is left open where the match is weak. The size of a clone is reported for some rows only, either as once, few or many, or as a class for expanded clones.

v_call: TRBV19
j_call: TRBJ1-4
clone_size: .
d_call: .
cdr3_aa: CASSIGGQPNEKLFF
cdr3_nt: TGTGCCAGTAGTATAGGGGGGCAGCCAAACGAAAAACTGTTTTTT

v_call: TRBV6-1
j_call: TRBJ2-5
clone_size: .
d_call: .
cdr3_aa: CASSELEETQYF
cdr3_nt: TGTGCCAGCAGTGAGTTGGAAGAGACCCAGTACTTC

v_call: TRBV6-2/TRBV6-3
j_call: TRBJ1-2
clone_size: .
d_call: .
cdr3_aa: CASSYLGANYGYTF
cdr3_nt: TGTGCCAGCAGTTACTTGGGGGCTAACTATGGCTACACCTTC

v_call: TRBV10-1
j_call: TRBJ2-1
clone_size: .
d_call: TRBD2
cdr3_aa: CASRELAGVGEQFF
cdr3_nt: TGCGCCAGCAGAGAACTAGCGGGAGTAGGTGAGCAGTTCTTC

v_call: TRBV7-9
j_call: TRBJ1-1
clone_size: .
d_call: TRBD1
cdr3_aa: CASSPRTGGTEAFF
cdr3_nt: TGTGCCAGCAGCCCAAGGACAGGGGGAACTGAAGCTTTCTTT

v_call: TRBV7-2
j_call: TRBJ1-2
clone_size: .
d_call: .
cdr3_aa: CASSSGHYGYTF
cdr3_nt: TGTGCCAGCAGCTCCGGTCATTATGGCTACACCTTC

v_call: TRBV6-1
j_call: TRBJ1-1
clone_size: once
d_call: .
cdr3_aa: CASSDQGTEAFF
cdr3_nt: TGTGCCAGCAGTGATCAGGGGACTGAAGCTTTCTTT

v_call: TRBV6-5
j_call: TRBJ2-7
clone_size: .
d_call: TRBD2
cdr3_aa: CASTAGGYEQYF
cdr3_nt: TGTGCCAGCACCGCGGGGGGCTACGAGCAGTACTTC

v_call: TRBV29-1
j_call: TRBJ1-1
clone_size: .
d_call: .
cdr3_aa: CSVVVFENTEAFF
cdr3_nt: TGCAGCGTTGTAGTGTTCGAGAACACTGAAGCTTTCTTT

v_call: TRBV7-2
j_call: TRBJ2-5
clone_size: .
d_call: .
cdr3_aa: CASSLPLGATQYF
cdr3_nt: TGTGCCAGCAGTCTCCCCCTCGGAGCGACCCAGTACTTC

v_call: TRBV27
j_call: TRBJ2-1
clone_size: .
d_call: TRBD2
cdr3_aa: CASSPWAGVSYNEQFF
cdr3_nt: TGTGCCAGCAGTCCTTGGGCGGGAGTTTCCTACAATGAGCAGTTCTTC

v_call: TRBV2
j_call: TRBJ2-7
clone_size: .
d_call: .
cdr3_aa: CASSDRAPKTYEQYF
cdr3_nt: TGTGCCAGCAGTGATCGGGCACCCAAAACCTACGAGCAGTACTTC

v_call: TRBV6-6
j_call: TRBJ2-7
clone_size: .
d_call: .
cdr3_aa: CASMTDYEQYF
cdr3_nt: TGTGCCAGCATGACCGACTACGAGCAGTACTTC

v_call: TRBV10-3
j_call: TRBJ1-1
clone_size: .
d_call: TRBD1
cdr3_aa: CAISGDRGRTEAFF
cdr3_nt: TGTGCCATCAGTGGAGACAGGGGGCGAACTGAAGCTTTCTTT

v_call: TRBV7-2
j_call: TRBJ2-3
clone_size: .
d_call: .
cdr3_aa: CASTLDPYTQYF
cdr3_nt: TGTGCCAGCACCCTTGACCCCTATACGCAGTATTTT

v_call: TRBV7-9
j_call: TRBJ1-5
clone_size: .
d_call: .
cdr3_aa: CASSLELSEGGQPQHF
cdr3_nt: TGTGCCAGCAGCTTAGAACTGTCGGAGGGAGGTCAGCCCCAGCATTTT

v_call: TRBV6-5
j_call: TRBJ1-1
clone_size: .
d_call: .
cdr3_aa: CASSYGGSMNTEAFF
cdr3_nt: TGTGCCAGCAGTTACGGGGGATCAATGAACACTGAAGCTTTCTTT

v_call: TRBV7-2
j_call: TRBJ1-2
clone_size: .
d_call: .
cdr3_aa: CASNPGFPGYTF
cdr3_nt: TGTGCCAGCAATCCGGGATTCCCTGGCTACACCTTC

v_call: TRBV13
j_call: TRBJ2-2
clone_size: few
d_call: .
cdr3_aa: CASSLGGTNTGELFF
cdr3_nt: TGTGCCAGCAGCTTAGGCGGGACGAACACCGGGGAGCTGTTTTTT

v_call: TRBV5-4
j_call: TRBJ2-3
clone_size: .
d_call: .
cdr3_aa: CASSLAQGFTDTQYF
cdr3_nt: TGTGCCAGCAGCTTGGCCCAGGGTTTCACAGATACGCAGTATTTT

v_call: TRBV27
j_call: TRBJ1-2
clone_size: .
d_call: TRBD1
cdr3_aa: CASSHSGQGASYGYTF
cdr3_nt: TGTGCCAGCAGTCACTCGGGACAGGGGGCAAGCTATGGCTACACCTTC

v_call: TRBV28
j_call: TRBJ2-1
clone_size: .
d_call: TRBD2
cdr3_aa: CASTRVAGGPGEQFF
cdr3_nt: TGTGCCAGCACCCGGGTAGCGGGAGGGCCTGGTGAGCAGTTCTTC

v_call: TRBV5-4
j_call: TRBJ2-7
clone_size: .
d_call: .
cdr3_aa: CASSLAGNYEQYF
cdr3_nt: TGTGCCAGCAGCTTGGCTGGGAACTACGAGCAGTACTTC

v_call: TRBV15
j_call: TRBJ1-3
clone_size: .
d_call: .
cdr3_aa: CATSTGEGNAGNTIYF
cdr3_nt: TGTGCCACCAGCACTGGGGAGGGAAACGCCGGAAACACCATATATTTT

v_call: TRBV7-6
j_call: TRBJ2-1
clone_size: .
d_call: TRBD2
cdr3_aa: CASSDLAGGKNEQFF
cdr3_nt: TGTGCCAGCAGCGATCTAGCGGGAGGGAAGAATGAGCAGTTCTTC

v_call: TRBV19
j_call: TRBJ2-5
clone_size: .
d_call: TRBD1
cdr3_aa: CASKKGTGLETQYF
cdr3_nt: TGTGCCAGTAAGAAGGGGACAGGGTTAGAGACCCAGTACTTC

v_call: TRBV11-2
j_call: TRBJ2-7
clone_size: .
d_call: .
cdr3_aa: CASSRTDPSYEQYF
cdr3_nt: TGTGCCAGCAGCCGGACAGACCCCTCCTACGAGCAGTACTTC

v_call: TRBV19
j_call: TRBJ1-6
clone_size: .
d_call: TRBD1
cdr3_aa: CASKTEGTGLNSPLHF
cdr3_nt: TGTGCAAGTAAGACAGAGGGGACAGGATTGAATTCACCCCTCCACTTT

v_call: TRBV6-5
j_call: TRBJ1-3
clone_size: .
d_call: .
cdr3_aa: CASRILIDTIYF
cdr3_nt: TGTGCCAGCAGGATACTAATAGACACCATATATTTT

v_call: TRBV28
j_call: TRBJ1-1
clone_size: .
d_call: .
cdr3_aa: CASRLSGISEAFF
cdr3_nt: TGTGCCAGCAGGTTGTCGGGGATAAGTGAAGCTTTCTTT

v_call: TRBV7-9
j_call: TRBJ1-5
clone_size: .
d_call: .
cdr3_aa: CASSFAGDQPQHF
cdr3_nt: TGTGCCAGCAGCTTTGCTGGGGATCAGCCCCAGCATTTT

v_call: TRBV13
j_call: TRBJ1-4
clone_size: .
d_call: .
cdr3_aa: CASSLASGARVWF
cdr3_nt: TGTGCCAGCAGCTTAGCCTCGGGGGCGAGGGTCTGGTTT

v_call: TRBV27
j_call: TRBJ1-2
clone_size: .
d_call: .
cdr3_aa: CASSLHGFNYGYTF
cdr3_nt: TGTGCCAGCAGTTTACATGGATTTAACTATGGCTACACCTTC

v_call: TRBV7-2
j_call: TRBJ1-2
clone_size: .
d_call: TRBD1
cdr3_aa: CASRQTGGYGYTF
cdr3_nt: TGTGCCAGCAGGCAAACAGGGGGCTATGGCTACACCTTC